The 10 T cell receptor beta chains reported below all come from one sample, sequenced in a study of T-cell reconstitution after alpha-beta-depleted transplantation in children. For TCRbeta, the library was prepared with unique molecular identifiers. TCRdb independently ran MiXCR on the PCR reads; one entry per CDR3 protein. Of just under 550,000 distinct CDR3 sequences in the sample, approximately 16% were seen once. Specimen: PBMCs from the stem cell graft donor, collected from the stem cell graft. The source of these receptors is a human donor who donated a stem cell graft to a child with acute lymphoblastic leukemia.

The table lists this clonotype with many counts. The chain is built from TRBV20-1 and TRBJ1-2; 9 nucleotides align to TRBD1. Unmatched junction bases numbered 2, after V lost 3 bases and J lost 3 bases. Looked up from germline, CDR1 is DFQATT and CDR2 is SNEGSKA (reference sequence). The CDR3 contains 13 residues. CDR3 in amino acids: CSARGQGDYGYTF. CDR3 DNA: TGCAGTGCTAGGGGACAGGGAGACTATGGCTACACCTTC.

This clonotype has just a few counts. The chain uses TRBV6-4 and TRBJ2-1, with 14 bases matching TRBD2. The CDR3 has 17 amino acids. The V and J ends lost 5 bases and 8 bases, in that order; junction bases with no gene match: 11. Germline-derived CDR1 and CDR2 are MRHNA and SNTAGT. In nucleotides, the CDR3 is TGTGCCAGCAGTCGACTAGCGGGAGGGCCTTCTACATATGAGCAGTTCTTC. Residues: CASSRLAGGPSTYEQFF.

This clonotype was detected ten times or more. V and J are TRBV10-3 and TRBJ2-1; 7 bases match TRBD1. Germline CDR1 reads ENHRY; CDR2 reads SYGVKD. Trimming at V came to 6 bases and at J to 6 bases, leaving 2 bases not matched to a gene. The CDR3 extends over 12 amino acids. As DNA, the CDR3 is TGTGCCATCAGGGGACAGCCCAATGAGCAGTTCTTC. This codes for CAIRGQPNEQFF.

This clonotype was detected only a few times. The genes are TRBV12-3 or TRBV12-4 and TRBJ1-2; D remains unclear. This CDR3 region has 15 residues. Trimming took off 0 bases at V and 8 bases at J, with 16 bases between the two ends. CDR3 residues: CASSLAGSGEEGYTF. The CDR3, as DNA: TGTGCCAGCAGTTTAGCGGGCTCGGGCGAGGAGGGCTACACCTTC.

J is TRBJ1-6 and V is TRBV20-1; 8 nucleotides align to TRBD1. The CDR3 runs 15 residues. In germline, CDR1 is DFQATT, CDR2 SNEGSKA (reference sequence). V shed 4 bases and J 5 bases; nucleotides not matched to a gene: 7. The CDR3 sequence is CSAIPLDRDNSPLHF. The CDR3 DNA follows: TGCAGTGCTATCCCACTGGACAGGGATAATTCACCCCTCCACTTT.

The V and J genes are TRBV7-8 and TRBJ2-3; TRBD2 matches 7 bases. Germline V gives CDR1 SGHVS, CDR2 FQNEAQ. The V segment lost 1 base and the J segment 4 bases; nucleotides outside the gene matches: 11. The CDR3 consists of 17 residues. CDR3 bases: TGTGCCAGCAGCTTAGATCGGGCGGGAGATTTCCCAGATACGCAGTATTTT. Translated, it gives CASSLDRAGDFPDTQYF.

The chain links TRBV27 to TRBJ1-5; D call uncertain. Trimming removed 7 bases at V and 0 bases at J, with 7 bases between. In germline, CDR1 is MNHEY, CDR2 SMNVEV (reference sequence). The CDR3 has 13 amino acids. CDR3 nucleotide sequence: TGTGCCAGCAAGGACGGTAGCAATCAGCCCCAGCATTTT. Protein sequence: CASKDGSNQPQHF.

This clonotype showed up just a few times. This rearrangement joins TRBV4-1 to TRBJ2-7; the D gene is possibly TRBD2 (5 bases). Germline V gene lookup returns CDR1 MGHRA and CDR2 YSYEKL. This CDR3 comprises 14 residues. V gave up 4 bases and J gave up 2 bases, with 12 bases separating them. CDR3 sequence (DNA): TGCGCCAGCAGCCCCACCGGGGAAACCTACGAGCAGTACTTC. This gives the protein CASSPTGETYEQYF.

The rearrangement uses TRBV6-2 or TRBV6-3 and TRBJ1-6, with D unclear. The CDR3 consists of 13 residues. Germline lookup yields CDR1 MNHEY and CDR2 SVGEGT. The V end lost 4 bases, the J end lost 4 bases, and 5 bases lay between the germline ends. CDR3 nucleotides: TGTGCCAGCAGTTCCGAATATAATTCACCCCTCCACTTT. Its protein product is CASSSEYNSPLHF.

V is TRBV7-3 and J is TRBJ2-7, with 9 nucleotides matching TRBD1. The CDR3 extends over 14 amino acids. Germline V gives CDR1 SGHTA, CDR2 FQGTGA. V was pared by 4 bases and J by 5 bases, with 6 bases of the junction left unmatched. The CDR3 DNA reads as TGTGCCAGCAGCTCCGACAGGGGGTCCCACGAGCAGTACTTC. Translating gives CASSSDRGSHEQYF.